The clone carrying this T cell receptor beta chain has only a few counts. The data originate from a study of T-cell memory formation after mild COVID-19. TCRdb recomputed calls from the 5' RACE reads with MiXCR, one row per CDR3 protein. The sample lists approximately 390,000 distinct CDR3 sequences; roughly 15% were seen once. Trimming removed 5 bases at V and 5 bases at J, with 12 bases between. The length of the CDR3 is 13 residues. Germline lookup yields CDR1 SGHTA and CDR2 FQGTGA. Specimen: PBMCs or a T cell subset sorted from them (not recorded which). This rearrangement joins TRBV7-3 to TRBJ1-1, with D maybe TRBD1 (5 bases). The TCR originated in a man between 18 and 35 years old who had mild COVID-19 (a few samples of this study predate the infection). Cell type and time point are not known. DNA of the CDR3: TGTGCCAGCAGCGAAGGGTGGGGGACTGAAGCTTTCTTT. The encoded protein is CASSEGWGTEAFF.